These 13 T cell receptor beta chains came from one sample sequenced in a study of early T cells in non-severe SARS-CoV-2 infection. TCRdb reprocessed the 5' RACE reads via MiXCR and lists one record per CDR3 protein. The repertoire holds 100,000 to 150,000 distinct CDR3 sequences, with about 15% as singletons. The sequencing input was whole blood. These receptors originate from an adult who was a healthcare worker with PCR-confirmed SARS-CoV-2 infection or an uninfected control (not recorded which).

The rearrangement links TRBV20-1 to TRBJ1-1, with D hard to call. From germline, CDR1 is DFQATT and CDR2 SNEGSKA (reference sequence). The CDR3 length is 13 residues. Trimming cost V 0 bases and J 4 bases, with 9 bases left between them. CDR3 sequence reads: CSAREPGGTEAFF. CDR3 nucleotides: TGCAGTGCTAGAGAGCCCGGAGGCACTGAAGCTTTCTTT.

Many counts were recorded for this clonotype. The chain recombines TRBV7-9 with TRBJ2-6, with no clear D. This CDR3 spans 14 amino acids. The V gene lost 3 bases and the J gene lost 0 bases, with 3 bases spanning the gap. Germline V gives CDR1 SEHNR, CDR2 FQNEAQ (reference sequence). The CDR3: CASSLSSGANVLTF. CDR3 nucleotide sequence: TGTGCCAGCAGCTTGAGCTCTGGGGCCAACGTCCTGACTTTC.

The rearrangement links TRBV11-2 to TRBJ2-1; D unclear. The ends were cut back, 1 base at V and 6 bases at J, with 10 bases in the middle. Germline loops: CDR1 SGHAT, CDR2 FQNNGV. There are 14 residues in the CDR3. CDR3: CASSLAPEGNEQFF. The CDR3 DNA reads TGTGCCAGCAGCTTAGCCCCTGAAGGCAATGAGCAGTTCTTC. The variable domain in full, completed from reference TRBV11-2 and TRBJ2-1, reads EAGVAQSPRYKIIEKRQSVAFWCNPISGHATLYWYQQILGQGPKLLIQFQNNGVVDDSQLPKDRFSAERLKGVDSTLKIQPAKLEDSAVYLCASSLAPEGNEQFFGPGTRLTVL.

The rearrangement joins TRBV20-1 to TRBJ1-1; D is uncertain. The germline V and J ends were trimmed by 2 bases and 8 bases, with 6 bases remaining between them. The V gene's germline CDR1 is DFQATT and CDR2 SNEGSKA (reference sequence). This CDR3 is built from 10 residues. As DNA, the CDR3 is TGCAGTGCTAGAAAGACAGAAGCTTTCTTT. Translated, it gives CSARKTEAFF.

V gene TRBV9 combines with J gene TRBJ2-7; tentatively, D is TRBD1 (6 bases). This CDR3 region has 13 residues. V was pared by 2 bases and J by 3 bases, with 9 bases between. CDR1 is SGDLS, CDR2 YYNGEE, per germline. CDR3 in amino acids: CASSVEDSYEQYF. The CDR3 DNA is TGTGCCAGCAGCGTCGAGGACAGCTACGAGCAGTACTTC. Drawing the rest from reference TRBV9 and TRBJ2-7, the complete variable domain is DSGVTQTPKHLITATGQRVTLRCSPRSGDLSVYWYQQSLDQGLQFLIQYYNGEERAKGNILERFSAQQFPDLHSELNLSSLELGDSALYFCASSVEDSYEQYFGPGTRLTVT.

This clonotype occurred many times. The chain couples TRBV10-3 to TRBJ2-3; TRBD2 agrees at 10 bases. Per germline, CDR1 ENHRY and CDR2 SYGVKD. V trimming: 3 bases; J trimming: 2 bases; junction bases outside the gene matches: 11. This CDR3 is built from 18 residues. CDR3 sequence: CAISEIFSSGGSTDTQYF. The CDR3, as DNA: TGTGCCATCAGTGAAATATTTAGTAGCGGGGGGTCCACAGATACGCAGTATTTT.

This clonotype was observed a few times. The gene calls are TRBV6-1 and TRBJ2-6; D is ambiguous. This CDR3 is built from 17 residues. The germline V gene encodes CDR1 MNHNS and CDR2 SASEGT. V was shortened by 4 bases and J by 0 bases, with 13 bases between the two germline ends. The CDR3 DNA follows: TGTGCCAGCAGTGTGTTAGGAACTACCTCTGGGGCCAACGTCCTGACTTTC. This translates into CASSVLGTTSGANVLTF.

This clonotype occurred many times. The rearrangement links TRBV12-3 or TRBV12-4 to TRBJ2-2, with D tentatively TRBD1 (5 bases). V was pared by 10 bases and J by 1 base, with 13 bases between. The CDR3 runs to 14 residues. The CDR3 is CATTRELNTGELFF. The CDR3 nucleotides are TGTGCCACCACCAGGGAACTGAACACCGGGGAGCTGTTTTTT.

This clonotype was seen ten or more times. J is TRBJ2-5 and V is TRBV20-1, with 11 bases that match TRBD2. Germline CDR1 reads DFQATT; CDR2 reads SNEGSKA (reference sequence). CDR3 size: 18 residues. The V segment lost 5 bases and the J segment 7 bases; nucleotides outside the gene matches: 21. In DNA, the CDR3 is TGCAGTGCTTCCACCCCAGGTCGGCTAGCGGGGGGTAAGGGGACCCAGTACTTC. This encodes CSASTPGRLAGGKGTQYF.

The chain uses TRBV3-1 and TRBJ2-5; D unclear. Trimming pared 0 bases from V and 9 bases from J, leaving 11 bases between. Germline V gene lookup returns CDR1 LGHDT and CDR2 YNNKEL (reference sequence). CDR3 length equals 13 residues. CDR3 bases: TGTGCCAGCAGCCAAGATATCCAGTCCGCCCAGTACTTC. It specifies CASSQDIQSAQYF.

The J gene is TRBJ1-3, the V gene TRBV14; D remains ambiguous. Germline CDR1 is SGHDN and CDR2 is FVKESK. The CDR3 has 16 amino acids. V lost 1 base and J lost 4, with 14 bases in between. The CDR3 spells CASSQVAADVGNTIYF. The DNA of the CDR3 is TGTGCCAGCAGCCAAGTTGCCGCAGACGTCGGAAACACCATATATTTT. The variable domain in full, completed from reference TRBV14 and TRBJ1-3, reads EAGVTQFPSHSVIEKGQTVTLRCDPISGHDNLYWYRRVMGKEIKFLLHFVKESKQDESGMPNNRFLAERTGGTYSTLKVQPAELEDSGVYFCASSQVAADVGNTIYFGEGSWLTVV.

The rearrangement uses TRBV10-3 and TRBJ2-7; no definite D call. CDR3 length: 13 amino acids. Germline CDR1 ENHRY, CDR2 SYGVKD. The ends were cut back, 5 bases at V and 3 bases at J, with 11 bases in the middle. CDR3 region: CAISSPENYEQYF. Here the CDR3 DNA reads TGTGCCATCAGTTCCCCGGAAAACTACGAGCAGTACTTC.

The CDR3 region has the DNA TGTGCCAGCAGTGAAGCCGAGGGGGAGCAGTACTTC. The encoded protein is CASSEAEGEQYF. This sequence joins TRBV6-1 and TRBJ2-7; D tentatively reads TRBD1 or TRBD2 (5 bases each). CDR3 size: 12 residues. Trimming took off 0 bases at V and 7 bases at J, with 7 bases between the two ends. CDR1 and CDR2 from the germline V gene are MNHNS and SASEGT.